This TCR beta chain was sequenced for a study of blood T cells in healthy people across ages. This clonotype was recorded a few times. For the second PCR, which ran for roughly 7 to 11 cycles, a sample-barcoded 5' primer and a J-beta primer mix were used. Each cDNA molecule carried a tag from a template-switch adaptor that contained 12 random nucleotides. TCRdb re-called the 5' RACE reads with MiXCR, one entry per CDR3 protein. The sample holds roughly 1,300,000 distinct CDR3 sequences, approximately 63% seen once. CDR1 SGHAT and CDR2 FQNNGV come from the germline V gene. Trimming removed 5 bases at V and 2 bases at J, with 14 bases between. The CDR3 loop spans 15 amino acids.

Material: blood. This sequence originates from a man aged 18 to 29 in good health. The V gene is TRBV11-2, the J gene TRBJ2-3, with TRBD1 as a possible D gene (6 bases). CDR3 amino acids: CASSKPWGHTDTQYF. The CDR3 DNA sequence: TGTGCCAGCAGCAAACCCTGGGGGCACACAGATACGCAGTATTTT.